This T cell receptor (beta chain) was identified during a study of T cell repertoires in cytomegalovirus infection. One entry per CDR3 protein results from TCRdb running MiXCR on the reads. The sample consists of hundreds of thousands of distinct CDR3 sequences, roughly 26% of them appearing once. This clonotype was observed a few times. Germline V gives CDR1 DFQATT, CDR2 SNEGSKA (reference sequence). Trimming stripped 6 bases from V and 0 bases from J, with 17 bases between. The CDR3 totals 15 residues. This rearrangement joins TRBV20-1 to TRBJ1-1; D is perhaps TRBD1 (6 bases). The sequencing sample was made of CD8+ T cells from PBMCs. The source of this sequence is a human donor in good health (CMV status not recorded). Some clones in this sample may be carry-over from other donors' samples. The CDR3 nucleotides read TGCAGTGCCTTACCCTATGGGGGCATGAACACTGAAGCTTTCTTT. Translating it yields CSALPYGGMNTEAFF.